Following are 20 T cell receptor beta chains from one sample sequenced in a study of blood T cell repertoires in COVID-19. Libraries were prepared by immunoSEQ multiplex PCR; TCRdb keeps only in-frame clonotypes and omits some of them. The table has fewer than 250,000 clones, about 87% seen once. The sample taken for sequencing was peripheral blood. Receptors originate from a man between 65 and 80 years old with acute or convalescent COVID-19.

V and J are TRBV28 and TRBJ2-7; 12 bases are shared with TRBD2. The CDR3 sequence is 15 residues long. The J segment lost 4 bases and the V segment lost 2 bases, leaving 3 bases of the junction unmatched. CDR1 MDHEN and CDR2 SYDVKM come from the germline V gene. CDR3 coding DNA: TGTGCCAGCAGTTTAGCAACTAGCGGGAGGTACGAGCAGTACTTC. It codes for CASSLATSGRYEQYF.

J is TRBJ2-1 and V is TRBV18; D uncertain. Trimming took 3 bases from V and 4 from J, leaving 10 bases between them. The V gene's germline CDR1 is KGHSH and CDR2 LQKENI. The CDR3 runs to 14 residues. CDR3 in amino acids: CASSPTRSYNEQFF. CDR3 coding DNA: TGTGCCAGCTCACCGACGAGGAGTTACAATGAGCAGTTCTTC.

This chain joins TRBV5-4 and TRBJ2-7; no reliable D call. This CDR3 is 15 amino acids long. Germline V gene lookup returns CDR1 SGHNT and CDR2 YYREEE (reference sequence). V was clipped by 1 base and J by 5 bases, with 16 bases between them. In nucleotides, the CDR3 is TGTGCCAGCAGCTTGATCCCGTCAAGCGATGACGAGCAGTACTTC. Translated: CASSLIPSSDDEQYF. The full variable domain, its missing parts supplied by reference TRBV5-4 and TRBJ2-7, is ETGVTQSPTHLIKTRGQQVTLRCSSQSGHNTVSWYQQALGQGPQFIFQYYREEENGRGNFPPRFSGLQFPNYSSELNVNALELDDSALYLCASSLIPSSDDEQYFGPGTRLTVT.

This clone was seen a handful of times. V gene TRBV28 combines with J gene TRBJ1-1; 9 bases are a match to TRBD1. From germline, CDR1 is MDHEN and CDR2 SYDVKM. V dropped 5 bases and J dropped 7; count of bases not matched to a gene: 8. The CDR3 totals 14 residues. The CDR3 coding sequence is TGTGCCAGCAGTGAGATACAGGGGGCTTTTGAAGCTTTCTTT. This codes for CASSEIQGAFEAFF. Combining the CDR3 with reference TRBV28 and TRBJ1-1 gives the whole variable domain DVKVTQSSRYLVKRTGEKVFLECVQDMDHENMFWYRQDPGLGLRLIYFSYDVKMKEKGDIPEGYSVSREKKERFSLILESASTNQTSMYLCASSEIQGAFEAFFGQGTRLTVV.

V is TRBV7-2 and J is TRBJ1-1; no clear D. The CDR3 is made up of 15 amino acids. CDR1 is SGHTA, CDR2 FQGNSA, per germline. V was clipped by 2 bases and J by 4 bases, with 14 bases between them. CDR3 protein: CASSLNFGAGTEAFF. CDR3 DNA sequence: TGTGCCAGCAGCTTAAACTTCGGTGCAGGCACTGAAGCTTTCTTT.

This chain links TRBV19 with TRBJ1-5; a possible D gene is TRBD1 (5 bases). The CDR3 has 15 amino acids. V lost 1 base to trimming and J lost 5 bases, with 12 bases between them. Germline CDR1 reads LNHDA; CDR2 reads SQIVND (reference sequence). DNA for the CDR3: TGTGCCAGTAGTATAGTGGGGGGAATGCATCAGCCCCAGCATTTT. It yields the protein CASSIVGGMHQPQHF.

This chain links TRBV19 with TRBJ2-7, with D perhaps matching TRBD1 (5 bases). The CDR3 has 14 residues. Trimming removed 8 bases at V and 0 bases at J, with 14 bases between. CDR1 is LNHDA and CDR2 is SQIVND in the germline V gene (reference sequence). The DNA for the CDR3 is TGTGCCAGTTCCACTTGGGGCCTCTCCTACGAGCAGTACTTC. Amino acids: CASSTWGLSYEQYF.

The CDR3 DNA is TGTGCCAGCAGCCAAGCAGAAATCTATGGCTACACCTTC. Its protein product is CASSQAEIYGYTF. V is TRBV4-2 and J is TRBJ1-2; D unclear. The length of the CDR3 is 13 residues. The V gene's germline CDR1 is LGHNA and CDR2 YNFKEQ. The V end was cut by 1 base, the J end by 4 bases, with 7 bases between.

This chain connects TRBV7-2 to TRBJ2-7, with no clear D. This CDR3 spans 15 amino acids. Germline CDR1 reads SGHTA; CDR2 reads FQGNSA. The V and J ends lost 2 bases and 1 base respectively, with 12 bases between them. The CDR3 bases are TGTGCCAGCAGCTTAACTTCCAACCCTTCCTACGAGCAGTACTTC. It translates to CASSLTSNPSYEQYF.

This chain uses TRBV9 with TRBJ2-2; 7 nucleotides agree with TRBD2. CDR1 and CDR2 from the germline V gene are SGDLS and YYNGEE. The CDR3 spans 14 residues. With 3 bases clipped from V and 7 bases from J, the junction kept 6 bases outside the gene matches. CDR3: CASSAGLEGGELFF. The CDR3 DNA is TGTGCCAGCAGCGCTGGACTAGAGGGCGGGGAGCTGTTTTTT. Complete variable domain (other parts from reference TRBV9 and TRBJ2-2): DSGVTQTPKHLITATGQRVTLRCSPRSGDLSVYWYQQSLDQGLQFLIQYYNGEERAKGNILERFSAQQFPDLHSELNLSSLELGDSALYFCASSAGLEGGELFFGEGSRLTVL.

This chain links TRBV6-6 with TRBJ1-5; 8 nucleotides match TRBD1. The CDR3 length is 17 residues. After removal of 5 bases from V and 6 bases from J, the junction contained 15 bases not matched to a gene. The V gene's germline CDR1 is MNHNY and CDR2 SVGAGI (reference sequence). CDR3 region: CASSPGTGSTGFQPQHF. The CDR3 nucleotides are TGTGCCAGCAGTCCCGGGACAGGTTCAACAGGGTTTCAGCCCCAGCATTTT.

The chain uses TRBV2 and TRBJ2-7; TRBD1 is a possible D gene (7 bases). V was trimmed by 3 bases and J by 7 bases, leaving 13 bases between them. Germline V gives CDR1 SNHLY, CDR2 FYNNEI. The CDR3 sequence is 13 residues long. The DNA of the CDR3 is TGTGCCAGCAGTGATAAGGGGGCGGGGGAGCAGTACTTC. Its translation is CASSDKGAGEQYF.

This chain joins TRBV14 and TRBJ2-1; 7 bases match TRBD2. The CDR3 runs 17 residues. V dropped 1 base and J dropped 3; count of bases not matched to a gene: 9. The germline V gene encodes CDR1 SGHDN and CDR2 FVKESK. The CDR3 DNA follows: TGTGCCAGCAGCCAAGTATCAGCGGGACTTCGCTACAATGAGCAGTTCTTC. This translates into CASSQVSAGLRYNEQFF.

The V gene is TRBV5-1, the J gene TRBJ1-2, with a possible D match to TRBD1 (5 bases). CDR1 is SGHRS, CDR2 YFSETQ, per germline. V gave up 0 bases and J gave up 0 bases, with 15 bases separating them. The CDR3 contains 17 residues. Written as DNA, the CDR3 is TGCGCCAGCAGCTTGGACAGAAGGGGTATTGCTAACTATGGCTACACCTTC. Protein product: CASSLDRRGIANYGYTF.

The chain recombines TRBV29-1 with TRBJ1-2; TRBD1 might be the D (5 bases). CDR3 length: 13 residues. Trimming stripped 2 bases from V and 5 bases from J, with 12 bases between. In germline, CDR1 is SQVTM, CDR2 ANQGSEA. CDR3 DNA: TGCAGCGTTGAACGGCCGGGGGTTTATGGCTACACCTTC. It codes for CSVERPGVYGYTF.

The J gene is TRBJ1-2, the V gene TRBV4-2, with D perhaps matching TRBD1 (5 bases). V gave up 0 bases and J gave up 4 bases, with 15 bases separating them. The CDR3 contains 16 residues. Germline V gives CDR1 LGHNA, CDR2 YNFKEQ. CDR3 DNA sequence: TGTGCCAGCAGCCAAGATATCTCCGGGGGGATCTATGGCTACACCTTC. Protein sequence: CASSQDISGGIYGYTF.

V is TRBV5-4 and J is TRBJ2-7; a weak D match, TRBD1 (6 bases). The CDR3 has 13 amino acids. Germline lookup yields CDR1 SGHNT and CDR2 YYREEE (reference sequence). The germline V and J ends were trimmed by 5 bases and 4 bases, with 13 bases remaining between them. This CDR3 reads CASRVDSSYEQYF. CDR3 coding DNA: TGTGCCAGCAGGGTGGACAGCTCTTACGAGCAGTACTTC.

With respect to this clone: Other DNA sequences in the same sample also yield this CDR3. This chain connects TRBV14 to TRBJ2-1, with TRBD2 matching over 12 bases. Germline loops: CDR1 SGHDN, CDR2 FVKESK. The CDR3 has 15 amino acids. V dropped 2 bases and J dropped 4; count of bases not matched to a gene: 0. CDR3 coding DNA: TGTGCCAGCAGCCAACTAGCGGGAGGGTACAATGAGCAGTTCTTC. It codes for CASSQLAGGYNEQFF.

This chain links TRBV11-3 with TRBJ2-1; 9 positions agree with TRBD1. The CDR3 is made up of 15 amino acids. V was pared by 5 bases and J by 7 bases, with 9 bases of the junction left unmatched. Per the germline V gene, CDR1 is SGHNT and CDR2 is YENEEA. This CDR3 is CASSPGTGMGNEQFF. The CDR3 coding sequence is TGTGCCAGCAGCCCGGGGACAGGGATGGGGAATGAGCAGTTCTTC.

This chain's CDR3 is CASSVGAGDSYEQYF. CDR3 DNA sequence: TGTGCCAGCAGCGTAGGAGCGGGAGACTCCTACGAGCAGTACTTC. The chain employs TRBV9 and TRBJ2-7, with 8 nucleotides matching TRBD2. The CDR3 extends over 15 amino acids. CDR1 SGDLS and CDR2 YYNGEE come from the germline V gene. The V and J ends lost 0 bases and 0 bases, in that order; junction bases with no gene match: 2.